Following are 10 T cell receptor beta chains from one sample sequenced in a study of T cells in Graves' hyperthyroidism and ophthalmopathy. What was amplified from RNA transcripts were TCR beta CDR3 regions. During a first-round RT-PCR of the TCR CDR3, the HTBI primer set was used. TCRdb processed the multiplex PCR reads anew with MiXCR; each CDR3 protein has one entry. The sample shows about 500,000 distinct CDR3 sequences, approximately 16% of them seen only once. The sample consisted of blood. The receptors shown here come from a woman between 25 and 40 years old with Graves' ophthalmopathy.

The chain is built from TRBV14 and TRBJ2-5; D might be TRBD1 (5 bases). Germline-derived CDR1 and CDR2 are SGHDN and FVKESK. The ends were cut back, 4 bases at V and 1 base at J, with 10 bases in the middle. The CDR3 is 14 residues long. CDR3 DNA: TGTGCCAGCAGCCGGAGACAGCCCCAAGAGACCCAGTACTTC. Residues: CASSRRQPQETQYF.

This clonotype was counted many times. V gene TRBV27 combines with J gene TRBJ2-2; D may match TRBD1 or TRBD2 (5 bases each). Germline V gene sequence: CDR1 MNHEY, CDR2 SMNVEV (reference sequence). This CDR3 contains 17 residues. The V gene lost 3 bases and the J gene lost 2 bases, with 16 bases spanning the gap. CDR3 region: CASSLSWGPKNTGELFF. The CDR3 DNA reads TGTGCCAGCAGTTTGTCCTGGGGACCTAAAAACACCGGGGAGCTGTTTTTT.

This clonotype was seen a few times. The V gene is TRBV10-1, the J gene TRBJ2-3; D may be TRBD1 (5 bases). The germline V gene encodes CDR1 WNHNN and CDR2 SYGVQD (reference sequence). CDR3 length equals 15 residues. The germline V and J ends were trimmed by 8 bases and 1 base, with 16 bases remaining between them. The CDR3 DNA is TGCGCCAGCCGAGACCCCGACAGACGCACAGATACGCAGTATTTT. Its translation is CASRDPDRRTDTQYF.

This clonotype occurred a few times. The chain carries TRBV7-9 and TRBJ2-5, with a possible D match to TRBD1 (6 bases). Trimming shortened V by 1 base and J by 2 bases, and 11 bases separated the two germline ends. CDR3 length equals 15 residues. Germline CDR1 SEHNR, CDR2 FQNEAQ (reference sequence). The CDR3 loop reads CASSLVWGTQETQYF. CDR3 DNA: TGTGCCAGCAGCTTAGTGTGGGGGACACAAGAGACCCAGTACTTC.

The V and J genes are TRBV9 and TRBJ2-3; weak D call: TRBD2 (6 bases). Germline V gives CDR1 SGDLS, CDR2 YYNGEE. The CDR3 contains 15 residues. With 0 bases removed from V and 1 base from J, the gap between germline ends came to 9 bases. CDR3 DNA sequence: TGTGCCAGCAGCGTAGAGGTAGCGGGCACAGATACGCAGTATTTT. It encodes CASSVEVAGTDTQYF. Full variable domain (missing parts from reference TRBV9 and TRBJ2-3): DSGVTQTPKHLITATGQRVTLRCSPRSGDLSVYWYQQSLDQGLQFLIQYYNGEERAKGNILERFSAQQFPDLHSELNLSSLELGDSALYFCASSVEVAGTDTQYFGPGTRLTVL.

This clonotype was recorded many times. CDR3 region: CASSYSGRGSYEQYF. The CDR3 nucleotides are TGTGCCAGCAGTTACTCCGGGAGGGGGAGCTACGAGCAGTACTTC. The chain uses TRBV6-5 and TRBJ2-7; 8 positions agree with TRBD2. V shed 0 bases and J 3 bases; nucleotides not matched to a gene: 4. Germline-derived CDR1 and CDR2 are MNHEY and SVGAGI. The CDR3 extends over 15 amino acids.

The genes are TRBV4-1 and TRBJ2-7, with D tentatively TRBD1 (6 bases). The CDR3 consists of 14 residues. Germline-derived CDR1 and CDR2 are MGHRA and YSYEKL. V was clipped by 1 base and J by 1 base, with 8 bases between them. The CDR3 sequence is CASSQVDRSYEQYF. The CDR3 region has the DNA TGCGCCAGCAGCCAAGTGGACAGATCCTACGAGCAGTACTTC.

This chain joins TRBV15 and TRBJ2-7; 7 bases agree with TRBD2. Trimming removed 1 base from V and 4 bases from J; junction bases left unmatched: 4. The germline V gene has CDR1 LNHNV and CDR2 YYDKDF (reference sequence). The CDR3 runs 14 residues. The CDR3 coding sequence is TGTGCCACCAGCAGAGGCGGGAGAGAGTACGAGCAGTACTTC. It is translated as CATSRGGREYEQYF.

The rearrangement links TRBV19 to TRBJ1-5, with TRBD1 as a possible D gene (5 bases). The CDR3 runs 16 residues. The germline V gene has CDR1 LNHDA and CDR2 SQIVND (reference sequence). V was pared by 5 bases and J by 5 bases, with 19 bases between. This CDR3 is CASSRDARGSYQPQHF. The CDR3, as DNA: TGTGCCAGTAGTCGGGACGCAAGGGGTTCTTATCAGCCCCAGCATTTT.

The chain combines TRBV6-2 or TRBV6-3 with TRBJ2-1; a possible D gene is TRBD1 (6 bases). The CDR3 totals 13 residues. Germline V gives CDR1 MNHEY, CDR2 SVGEGT. The CDR3 sequence is CGRGRASYNEQFF. The CDR3 DNA sequence: TGTGGCAGGGGCCGGGCTTCCTACAATGAGCAGTTCTTC.